Here is one T cell receptor beta chain with its context. What it recognizes is unknown. Mismatch with germline at one junction end may stem from a read error. The length of the CDR3 is 15 residues. CDR1 is SGHVS and CDR2 is FNYEAQ in the germline V gene. In making TCR beta libraries, quantitative 5'-RACE with molecular barcodes was used. TCRdb reanalysed the 5' RACE reads using MiXCR and keeps one entry per CDR3 protein. The sample lists 250,000 to 400,000 distinct CDR3 sequences, 11% occurring once. The data belong to a study of CD8 T cells in ankylosing spondylitis. The study's findings and limits: Reported data indicate significant enrichment of disease-linked clones within matched ankylosing spondylitis synovial fluid. A motif in TCR beta, a set of seven to nine highly homologous variants, appeared characteristic of ankylosing spondylitis blood. Earlier work had already found some motif variants in reactive arthritis synovial fluid and blood.

The chain recombines TRBV7-6 with TRBJ2-3; no clear D. Specimen: blood, either unsorted or a sorted T cell fraction (not recorded which). The clonotype originates from a female donor with ankylosing spondylitis or in good health (not recorded which). Here the CDR3 reads CASSLADGPTDTKYF. The CDR3 coding sequence is TGTGCCAGCAGCTTGGCGGACGGACCCACAGATACGAAGTATTTT. Based on the CDR3 plus reference TRBV7-6 and TRBJ2-3, the full variable domain is GAGVSQSPRYKVTKRGQDVALRCDPISGHVSLYWYRQALGQGPEFLTYFNYEAQQDKSGLPNDRFSAERPEGSISTLTIQRTEQRDSAMYRCASSLADGPTDTKYFGPGTRLTVL.